The T cell receptor (beta chain) under discussion was sequenced for a study of T cells in Graves' hyperthyroidism and ophthalmopathy. From RNA transcripts, TCR beta CDR3 regions were amplified. The HTBI primer set drove a first-round RT-PCR of the TCR CDR3. TCRdb reprocessed the multiplex PCR reads via MiXCR and lists one record per CDR3 protein. The sample carries more than 500,000 distinct CDR3 sequences, about 15% recorded once. A word on this clonotype: Its antigen is as yet unknown.

Study-wide results and caveats: The model identified upcoming ophthalmopathy a median about 6.5 months ahead of onset. Appearing also in blood were most of the thyroid clonotypes expanded above 0.001.

The TCR comes from a woman aged 40 to 50 with Graves' ophthalmopathy. Sequenced sample: blood.

CDR3 DNA: TGTGCCAGCAGGGCTGGGACTACCGTTGCGGCCCAGTACTTC. It specifies CASRAGTTVAAQYF. The gene calls are TRBV7-2 and TRBJ2-5; 7 nucleotides agree with TRBD2. CDR3 length: 14 amino acids. Germline V gene lookup returns CDR1 SGHTA and CDR2 FQGNSA. Trimming removed 6 bases from V and 9 bases from J; junction bases left unmatched: 13. The variable domain in full, with the rest retrieved from reference TRBV7-2 and TRBJ2-5, is GAGVSQSPSNKVTEKGKDVELRCDPISGHTALYWYRQSLGQGLEFLIYFQGNSAPDKSGLPSDRFSAERTGGSVSTLTIQRTQQEDSAVYLCASRAGTTVAAQYFGPGTRLLVL.